One and the same sample provided the 8 T cell receptor beta chains below, sequenced in a study of Ad26.COV2.S vaccination and SARS-CoV-2 variants. Treatment described: some 19 received Ad26.COV2.S at low or high dose, single or two shots; several received placebo; per-sample allocation not given. The samples were gathered on day 63 after the first injection of vaccine or placebo. This table comes from immunoSEQ multiplex PCR, and its TCRdb copy is limited to in-frame clones, with some not included. The sample contains 360,000 or so clones, about 88% of which appear only once. This sample comprised peripheral blood, obtained in a trial of Ad26.COV2.S vaccine versus placebo. Receptors originate from a person aged 18-65 years who received the Ad26.COV2.S COVID-19 vaccine or a placebo.

A word on this clone: The sample has other DNA sequences that encode this CDR3 too. This chain uses TRBV12-3 or TRBV12-4 with TRBJ2-7, with TRBD1 identical over 8 bases. This CDR3 region has 13 residues. The V gene end was trimmed by 5 bases and the J gene end by 4 bases; junction bases not matched to a gene: 4. This CDR3 is CASSRDRTYEQYF. CDR3 nucleotide sequence: TGTGCCAGCAGTCGGGACAGGACTTACGAGCAGTACTTC.

The chain uses TRBV19 and TRBJ2-7; 8 nucleotides line up with TRBD1. CDR3 length: 14 residues. V trimming: 4 bases; J trimming: 2 bases; junction bases outside the gene matches: 4. CDR1 is LNHDA, CDR2 SQIVND, per germline (reference sequence). The CDR3: CASSRQGSPYEQYF. CDR3 coding DNA: TGTGCCAGTAGTAGACAGGGGAGCCCCTACGAGCAGTACTTC.

The chain couples TRBV14 to TRBJ2-7; no clear D. The germline V gene has CDR1 SGHDN and CDR2 FVKESK. The CDR3 is 14 amino acids. V shed 4 bases and J shed 3 bases, with 13 bases lying between them. CDR3: CASSPPGVFYEQYF. The CDR3 bases are TGTGCCAGCAGCCCACCTGGAGTATTCTACGAGCAGTACTTC.

The chain carries TRBV27 and TRBJ2-3; 12 bases map to TRBD2. The V gene's germline CDR1 is MNHEY and CDR2 SMNVEV (reference sequence). The V segment lost 1 base and the J segment 4 bases; nucleotides outside the gene matches: 6. The CDR3 has 17 amino acids. The CDR3 loop is CASSLWASGRASDTQYF. The CDR3 nucleotides are TGTGCCAGCAGTTTATGGGCTAGCGGGAGGGCCTCAGATACGCAGTATTTT.

J is TRBJ2-3 and V is TRBV10-3; 8 nucleotides agree with TRBD2. Germline values: CDR1 ENHRY, CDR2 SYGVKD. The CDR3 loop spans 16 amino acids. V shed 2 bases, J shed 0 bases, and the junction held 4 bases outside the gene matches. The CDR3 coding sequence is TGTGCCATCAGTGAGGGTCCTAGCGGGAGCACAGATACGCAGTATTTT. Protein product: CAISEGPSGSTDTQYF.

The chain recombines TRBV5-1 with TRBJ2-7, with 14 bases matching TRBD2. Germline V CDR1 and CDR2: SGHRS, YFSETQ. The CDR3 is made up of 16 amino acids. Trimming took 0 bases from V and 7 from J; bases not matched to a gene: 6. The CDR3 spells CASSLGGLAGVGEQYF. The CDR3, as DNA: TGCGCCAGCAGCTTGGGGGGACTAGCGGGAGTGGGAGAGCAGTACTTC.

Comments on this clone: Since a much larger clone is just one base distant, this may be a read error. This chain uses TRBV5-5 with TRBJ1-4, with D unclear. With 1 base removed from V and 7 bases from J, the gap between germline ends came to 2 bases. The germline V gene has CDR1 SGHKS and CDR2 YYEKEE (reference sequence). This CDR3 region has 11 residues. The CDR3 sequence is CASSLTEKLFF. The CDR3 nucleotides are TGTGCCAGCAGCTTGACTGAAAAACTGTTTTTT.

This clone was seen once. CDR3 DNA sequence: TGTGCCAGCAGCCGCGGGGCAGATCAAGAGACCCAGTACTTC. Amino acid sequence: CASSRGADQETQYF. The V and J genes are TRBV5-4 and TRBJ2-5; D is perhaps TRBD2 (6 bases). Germline V gives CDR1 SGHNT, CDR2 YYREEE (reference sequence). There are 14 residues in the CDR3. V lost 4 bases and J lost 2, with 12 bases in between.